Shown below are 23 T cell receptor beta chains from a single sample sequenced in a study of blood T cell repertoires in COVID-19 (TCRdb year 2020). The library was made by the immunoSEQ multiplex PCR assay. The table comes from immuneACCESS by way of TCRdb, which keeps in-frame sequences with V and J called. Part of the clones is missing from these tables; in studies checked, under half for an unresolved V gene and the rest for unknown reasons. The sample table contains around 250,000 clones; only one count was recorded for 91% of them. The ten largest account for approximately 2.9% of the sample. The sample consisted of PBMCs or T cells enriched from blood (not recorded which). Receptors originate from a man aged 35 to 55 who had been exposed to COVID-19.

The chain couples TRBV28 to TRBJ2-7; D possibly corresponds to TRBD1 (5 bases). CDR1 and CDR2 (germline): MDHEN, SYDVKM. Deletions cut 8 bases from V and 5 bases from J, with 13 bases between. The CDR3 has 12 residues. CDR3 nucleotide sequence: TGTGCCAGCGCCGTACAGGAAAACGAGCAGTACTTC. Translation: CASAVQENEQYF.

In nucleotides, the CDR3 is TGCAGTGTGACAGGAGACAGAGGAGCTTTCTTT. It specifies CSVTGDRGAFF. The chain is built from TRBV20-1 and TRBJ1-1, with a possible D match to TRBD1 (6 bases). CDR3 length: 11 amino acids. Trimming cost V 7 bases and J 10 bases, with 16 bases left between them. CDR1 DFQATT and CDR2 SNEGSKA come from the germline V gene (reference sequence).

The gene calls are TRBV6-2 or TRBV6-3 and TRBJ2-7; 8 nucleotides agree with TRBD1. This CDR3 is 14 amino acids long. V lost 6 bases to trimming and J lost 0 bases; unmatched junction nucleotides: 4. Germline CDR1 and CDR2: MNHEY and SVGEGT. CDR3 bases: TGTGCCAGCAGCCGACAGGGGAGCTCCTACGAGCAGTACTTC. Protein product: CASSRQGSSYEQYF.

The chain uses TRBV28 and TRBJ2-7, with 9 bases that match TRBD1. Germline V gene lookup returns CDR1 MDHEN and CDR2 SYDVKM. The CDR3 consists of 14 residues. V lost 4 bases to trimming and J lost 7 bases; unmatched junction nucleotides: 8. This chain's CDR3 is CASSSRDRVGEQYF. The CDR3 DNA reads TGTGCCAGCAGTTCCCGGGACAGGGTCGGGGAGCAGTACTTC.

The chain recombines TRBV2 with TRBJ1-1; possibly TRBD1 for D (6 bases). Per the germline V gene, CDR1 is SNHLY and CDR2 is FYNNEI. Trimming cost V 6 bases and J 9 bases, with 14 bases left between them. This CDR3 is built from 12 residues. The CDR3 here is CASSRQDWQAFF. The CDR3, as DNA: TGTGCCAGCAGCAGACAGGACTGGCAAGCTTTCTTT.

The J gene is TRBJ2-3, the V gene TRBV11-3, with 10 nucleotides matching TRBD1. The trim removed 5 bases at V and 2 bases at J, leaving 7 bases unmatched. This CDR3 has 16 residues. Germline-derived CDR1 and CDR2 are SGHNT and YENEEA. The chain's CDR3 is CASSTRQGASTDTQYF. The CDR3 bases are TGTGCCAGCAGCACCCGACAGGGGGCCTCCACAGATACGCAGTATTTT.

This chain links TRBV11-2 with TRBJ2-7; D ambiguous. The germline gives CDR1 SGHAT, CDR2 FQNNGV. The ends were cut back, 1 base at V and 3 bases at J, with 7 bases in the middle. This CDR3 is 13 amino acids long. The CDR3 DNA reads TGTGCCAGCAGCTTAGGTTCCGGCTACGAGCAGTACTTC. Amino acids: CASSLGSGYEQYF.

The CDR3: CASSQDLMGTGRYNEQFF. The CDR3 region has the DNA TGCGCCAGCAGCCAAGATCTTATGGGGACAGGGCGATACAATGAGCAGTTCTTC. The rearrangement uses TRBV4-3 and TRBJ2-1, with 9 bases matching TRBD1. Germline assignment: CDR1 LGHNA and CDR2 YSLEER. The CDR3 is made up of 18 amino acids. With 0 bases clipped from V and 4 bases from J, the junction kept 10 bases outside the gene matches.

The rearrangement links TRBV20-1 to TRBJ1-5; D not resolved. In germline, CDR1 is DFQATT, CDR2 SNEGSKA (reference sequence). The germline V and J ends were trimmed by 3 bases and 7 bases, with 7 bases remaining between them. This CDR3 is 11 amino acids long. The CDR3 loop reads CSARSGQPQHF. CDR3 sequence (DNA): TGCAGTGCTAGGTCAGGACAGCCCCAGCATTTT.

The J gene is TRBJ2-1, the V gene TRBV3-1 (or the pseudogene TRBV3-2); 8 bases align to TRBD1. Germline V gene data show CDR1 as LGHDT and CDR2 as YNNKEL (reference sequence). V lost 5 bases to trimming and J lost 4 bases; unmatched junction nucleotides: 7. The CDR3 is 15 residues long. The CDR3 region has the DNA TGTGCCAGCAGCTTACGACAGGGGAATTACAATGAGCAGTTCTTC. Residues: CASSLRQGNYNEQFF.

This rearrangement joins TRBV2 to TRBJ1-4; D may be TRBD1 (5 bases). Germline-derived CDR1 and CDR2 are SNHLY and FYNNEI. Trimming left V 6 bases short and J 2 bases short, with 13 bases between. This CDR3 region has 15 residues. The CDR3 DNA follows: TGTGCCAGCAGCGACTCTCGACAGACTAATGAAAAACTGTTTTTT. This gives the protein CASSDSRQTNEKLFF.

The CDR3 reads CASSSLTSGSSYEQYF. The CDR3 region has the DNA TGTGCCAGCAGCTCTTTAACTAGCGGGAGCTCCTACGAGCAGTACTTC. The J gene is TRBJ2-7, the V gene TRBV11-2, with TRBD2 matching over 11 bases. CDR3 length equals 16 residues. Unmatched junction bases numbered 5, after V lost 4 bases and J lost 0 bases. Germline values: CDR1 SGHAT, CDR2 FQNNGV.

The chain's CDR3 is CASSLEGQGEETQYF. CDR3 sequence (DNA): TGTGCCAGCAGCTTGGAGGGACAGGGGGAAGAGACCCAGTACTTC. The rearrangement links TRBV5-6 to TRBJ2-5; 11 nucleotides match TRBD1. V was clipped by 0 bases and J by 3 bases; unmatched bases: 1. Germline V CDR1 and CDR2: SGHDT, YYEEEE. The CDR3 covers 15 residues.

The chain employs TRBV6-5 and TRBJ2-7, with unresolved D. The length of the CDR3 is 14 residues. From germline, CDR1 is MNHEY and CDR2 SVGAGI. V was cut by 3 bases and J by 2 bases, with 11 bases left in between. The chain's CDR3 is CASSYDGRPYEQYF. For the CDR3, the DNA is TGTGCCAGCAGTTATGACGGCAGGCCCTACGAGCAGTACTTC.

The gene calls are TRBV7-2 and TRBJ2-1, with 8 nucleotides matching TRBD2. Germline loops: CDR1 SGHTA, CDR2 FQGNSA. This CDR3 is 18 amino acids long. V shed 3 bases and J 0 bases; nucleotides not matched to a gene: 10. The CDR3 DNA is TGTGCCAGCAGCTTCCGTACTAGCGGTTTAAGCTCCTACAATGAGCAGTTCTTC. Protein sequence: CASSFRTSGLSSYNEQFF. Supplemented by reference TRBV7-2 and TRBJ2-1, the full variable domain reads GAGVSQSPSNKVTEKGKDVELRCDPISGHTALYWYRQSLGQGLEFLIYFQGNSAPDKSGLPSDRFSAERTGGSVSTLTIQRTQQEDSAVYLCASSFRTSGLSSYNEQFFGPGTRLTVL.

This rearrangement joins TRBV10-3 to TRBJ1-5; D not certain. Trimming shortened V by 8 bases and J by 4 bases, and 15 bases separated the two germline ends. The CDR3 is made up of 14 amino acids. Germline loops: CDR1 ENHRY, CDR2 SYGVKD. The CDR3 DNA follows: TGTGCCATCTCCCACCAGAATAATAATCAGCCCCAGCATTTT. Translating gives CAISHQNNNQPQHF.

This clone was seen at least ten times. The gene calls are TRBV27 and TRBJ2-1, with 9 bases matching TRBD2. V lost 8 bases to trimming and J lost 8 bases; unmatched junction nucleotides: 13. The germline V gene has CDR1 MNHEY and CDR2 SMNVEV (reference sequence). The CDR3 totals 15 residues. The chain's CDR3 is CASPSAREGLDEQFF. The CDR3 coding sequence is TGTGCCAGCCCCTCCGCGCGGGAGGGTTTGGATGAGCAGTTCTTC.

The J gene is TRBJ1-1, the V gene TRBV6-5, with TRBD1 identical over 8 bases. The CDR3 consists of 16 residues. Trimming cost V 2 bases and J 1 base; bases outside gene matches: 6. CDR1 is MNHEY and CDR2 is SVGAGI in the germline V gene. The CDR3 DNA is TGTGCCAGCAGTTACGCACCCGGGACAGGGAACACTGAAGCTTTCTTT. This codes for CASSYAPGTGNTEAFF.

J is TRBJ1-5 and V is TRBV9; D ambiguous. Deletions cut 4 bases from V and 7 bases from J, with 15 bases between. CDR1 is SGDLS and CDR2 is YYNGEE in the germline V gene. The CDR3 is 14 amino acids. CDR3 in amino acids: CASSSRGQAQPQHF. As DNA, the CDR3 is TGTGCCAGCAGCTCCCGAGGGCAGGCCCAGCCCCAGCATTTT.

The chain employs TRBV21-1 and TRBJ2-3; the table assigns TRBD1, which was not confirmed against the DNA. TRBV21-1 is flagged as a pseudogene. This CDR3 comprises 15 residues. The CDR3 loop reads CASSPGQGRWDTQYF. The CDR3 region has the DNA TGTGCCAGCAGCCCTGGACAGGGGCGGTGGGATACGCAGTATTTT.

The chain uses TRBV18 and TRBJ1-1, with TRBD1 identical over 11 bases. V shed 3 bases and J 1 base; nucleotides not matched to a gene: 7. The CDR3 length is 17 residues. CDR1 and CDR2 from the germline V gene are KGHSH and LQKENI. CDR3 bases: TGTGCCAGCTCACCCGTCGGGACAGGGGGGCGGAACACTGAAGCTTTCTTT. It specifies CASSPVGTGGRNTEAFF.

J is TRBJ1-2 and V is TRBV7-9, with 9 bases matching TRBD1. The ends lost 6 bases at V and 4 bases at J; junction bases unmatched: 6. CDR3 size: 14 residues. From germline, CDR1 is SEHNR and CDR2 FQNEAQ (reference sequence). The CDR3 loop is CASSPTGGVYGYTF. Here the CDR3 DNA reads TGTGCCAGCAGTCCAACAGGGGGCGTCTATGGCTACACCTTC.

V is TRBV7-2 and J is TRBJ2-3; D is perhaps TRBD2 (6 bases). CDR3 length: 14 amino acids. Trimming pared 2 bases from V and 7 bases from J, leaving 13 bases between. Germline V gene data show CDR1 as SGHTA and CDR2 as FQGNSA. As DNA, the CDR3 is TGTGCCAGCAGCTTAAGGAGGGGATTGAATACGCAGTATTTT. Amino acid sequence: CASSLRRGLNTQYF.